Listed below are T cell receptor beta chains from one sample, sequenced in a study of shared clonotypes between healthy human individuals. Sequenced by immunoSEQ multiplex PCR; TCRdb stores in-frame clones only, minus some. The table includes roughly 2,500,000 clones, 80% to 95% detected once. Source material: naive CD4+ T cells from PBMCs. The receptors were gathered from a man aged 18 to 29 in good health. Some clones in this sample may be carry-over from other donors' samples. Each CDR3 is given with its conserved first and last residue. The D gene is left open where the match is weak. Clone sizes are given selectively: once, few, many, or a class where the clone is expanded.

d_gene	v_gene	j_gene	abundance	CDR3aa	CDR3nt
NA	TRBV29-1	TRBJ2-3	NA	CSARLSGVGTDTQYF	TGCAGTGCCCGCCTATCGGGGGTGGGCACAGATACGCAGTATTTT
NA	TRBV19	TRBJ2-5	NA	CASSLRETQYF	TGTGCCAGTAGCCTCAGGGAGACCCAGTACTTC
NA	TRBV28	TRBJ1-1	NA	CASKNSLSGRGRNTEAFF	TGTGCCAGCAAAAATTCCCTCTCTGGGAGGGGGAGGAACACTGAAGCTTTCTTT
TRBD2	TRBV4-2	TRBJ2-2	NA	CASSQPVASGSGELFF	TGTGCCAGCAGCCAACCGGTGGCTAGCGGCTCCGGGGAGCTGTTTTTT
NA	TRBV7-8	TRBJ2-5	NA	CASSLGRGTGQETQYF	TGTGCCAGCAGCTTGGGGCGGGGGACAGGCCAAGAGACCCAGTACTTC
TRBD2	TRBV7-9	TRBJ2-7	once	CASSLGHSGRAGYEQYF	TGTGCCAGCAGCTTAGGCCATAGCGGGAGGGCCGGGTACGAGCAGTACTTC
NA	TRBV5-1	TRBJ1-1	NA	CASSRTPGSGAGTEAFF	TGCGCCAGCAGCCGAACCCCAGGGAGCGGTGCCGGCACTGAAGCTTTCTTT
NA	TRBV19	TRBJ2-1	NA	CASSIRTVSSYNEQFF	TGTGCCAGTAGTATTCGGACGGTAAGCTCCTACAATGAGCAGTTCTTC
TRBD1	TRBV7-9	TRBJ1-4	NA	CASGGRDRINEKLFF	TGTGCCAGCGGGGGTCGGGACAGGATTAATGAAAAACTGTTTTTT
TRBD2	TRBV27	TRBJ2-3	NA	CARAQPPLAGWADTQYF	TGTGCCAGAGCTCAACCCCCACTAGCGGGATGGGCAGATACGCAGTATTTT